This T cell receptor beta chain is drawn from a study of immune evolution from preneoplasia to lung adenocarcinoma. Whole-study results and caveats: From normal lung to invasive adenocarcinoma, top clone frequencies appeared to decrease.

About this clone itself: Its target is unknown.

Produced via immunoSEQ multiplex PCR; TCRdb's table is partial and in-frame only. Counted here are under 2,000 clones, 78% occurring once; the ten biggest clones make up 16%. Germline CDR1 is GTSNPN and CDR2 is SVGIG (reference sequence). The CDR3 consists of 14 residues. The V gene lost 4 bases and the J gene lost 4 bases, with 16 bases spanning the gap. The source material was FFPE atypical adenomatous hyperplasia tissue from the lung. Described subset: atypical adenomatous hyperplasia (AAH), lung preneoplasia. The J gene is TRBJ1-1, the V gene TRBV30; D is undetermined. The TCR originated in a person between 65 and 80 years old with lung adenocarcinoma. CDR3 protein: CAWTPASYPTEAFF. The DNA of the CDR3 is TGTGCCTGGACCCCCGCCTCCTACCCCACTGAAGCTTTCTTT.